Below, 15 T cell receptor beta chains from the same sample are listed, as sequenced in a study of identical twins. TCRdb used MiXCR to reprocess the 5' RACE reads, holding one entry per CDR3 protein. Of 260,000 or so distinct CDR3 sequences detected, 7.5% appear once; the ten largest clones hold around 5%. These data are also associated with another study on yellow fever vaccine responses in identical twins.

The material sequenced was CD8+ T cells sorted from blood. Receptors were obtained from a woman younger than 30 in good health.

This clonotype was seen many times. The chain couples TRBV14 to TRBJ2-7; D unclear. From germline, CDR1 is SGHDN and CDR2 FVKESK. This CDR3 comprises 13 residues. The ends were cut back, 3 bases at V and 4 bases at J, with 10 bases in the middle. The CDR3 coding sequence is TGTGCCAGCAGCCATGAACGATTTTACGAGCAGTACGTC. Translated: CASSHERFYEQYV.

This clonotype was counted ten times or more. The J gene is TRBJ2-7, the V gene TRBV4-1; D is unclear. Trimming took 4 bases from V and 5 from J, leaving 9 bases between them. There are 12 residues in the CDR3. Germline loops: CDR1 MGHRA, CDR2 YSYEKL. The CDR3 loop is CASSLTNDEQYF. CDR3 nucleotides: TGCGCCAGCAGCCTCACTAACGACGAGCAGTACTTC.

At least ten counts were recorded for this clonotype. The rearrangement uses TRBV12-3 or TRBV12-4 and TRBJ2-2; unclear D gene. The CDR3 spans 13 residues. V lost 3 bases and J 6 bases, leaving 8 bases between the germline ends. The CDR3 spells CASSFSSPGELFF. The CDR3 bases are TGTGCCAGCAGTTTCTCGTCACCCGGGGAGCTGTTTTTT.

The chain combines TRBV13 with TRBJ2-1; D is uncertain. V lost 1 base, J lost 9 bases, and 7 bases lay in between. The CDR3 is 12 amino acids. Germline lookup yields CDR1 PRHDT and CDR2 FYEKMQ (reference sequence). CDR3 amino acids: CASSLERGEQFF. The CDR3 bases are TGTGCCAGCAGCTTAGAGCGTGGTGAGCAGTTCTTC.

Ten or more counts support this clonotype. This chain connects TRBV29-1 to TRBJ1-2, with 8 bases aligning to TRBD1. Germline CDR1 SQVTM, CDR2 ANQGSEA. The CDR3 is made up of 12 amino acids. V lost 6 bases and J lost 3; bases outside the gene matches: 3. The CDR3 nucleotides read TGCAGCGTGACAGGGGAATACTATGGCTACACCTTC. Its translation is CSVTGEYYGYTF.

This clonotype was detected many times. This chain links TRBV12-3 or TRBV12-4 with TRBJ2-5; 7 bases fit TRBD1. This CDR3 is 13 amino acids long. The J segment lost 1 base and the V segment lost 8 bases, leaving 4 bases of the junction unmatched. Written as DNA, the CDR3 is TGTGCCAGCGGCCGGGACAGCCAAGAGACCCAGTACTTC. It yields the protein CASGRDSQETQYF.

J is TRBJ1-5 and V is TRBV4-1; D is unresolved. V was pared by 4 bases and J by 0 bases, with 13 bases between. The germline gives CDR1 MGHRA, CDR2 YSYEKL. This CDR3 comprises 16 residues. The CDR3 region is CASSREPGVSNQPQHF. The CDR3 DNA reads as TGCGCCAGCAGCCGCGAGCCCGGAGTTAGCAATCAGCCCCAGCATTTT.

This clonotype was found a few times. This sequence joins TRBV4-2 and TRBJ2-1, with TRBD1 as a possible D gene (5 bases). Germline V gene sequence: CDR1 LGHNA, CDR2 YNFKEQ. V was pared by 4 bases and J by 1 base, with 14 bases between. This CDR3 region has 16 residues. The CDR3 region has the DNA TGTGCCAGCAGCCTTCGACAGCCCTTATCCTACAATGAGCAGTTCTTC. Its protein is CASSLRQPLSYNEQFF.

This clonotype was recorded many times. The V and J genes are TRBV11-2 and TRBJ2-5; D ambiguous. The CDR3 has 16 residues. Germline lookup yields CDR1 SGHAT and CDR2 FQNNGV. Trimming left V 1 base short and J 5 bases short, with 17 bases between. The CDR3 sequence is CASSLAMRYNAETQYF. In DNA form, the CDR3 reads TGTGCCAGCAGCTTAGCTATGCGTTATAACGCGGAGACCCAGTACTTC. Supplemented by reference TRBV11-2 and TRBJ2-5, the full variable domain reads EAGVAQSPRYKIIEKRQSVAFWCNPISGHATLYWYQQILGQGPKLLIQFQNNGVVDDSQLPKDRFSAERLKGVDSTLKIQPAKLEDSAVYLCASSLAMRYNAETQYFGPGTRLLVL.

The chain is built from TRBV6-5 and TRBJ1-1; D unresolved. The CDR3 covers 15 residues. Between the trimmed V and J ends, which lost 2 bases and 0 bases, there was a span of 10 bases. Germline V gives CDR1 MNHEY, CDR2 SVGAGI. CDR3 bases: TGTGCCAGCAGTTACCGCATTGGGGTGAACACTGAAGCTTTCTTT. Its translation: CASSYRIGVNTEAFF.

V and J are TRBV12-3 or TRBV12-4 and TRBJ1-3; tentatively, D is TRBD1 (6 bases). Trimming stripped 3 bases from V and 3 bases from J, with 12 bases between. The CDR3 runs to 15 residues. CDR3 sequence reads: CASSFGRGYGNTIYF. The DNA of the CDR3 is TGTGCCAGCAGTTTCGGCAGGGGTTATGGAAACACCATATATTTT.

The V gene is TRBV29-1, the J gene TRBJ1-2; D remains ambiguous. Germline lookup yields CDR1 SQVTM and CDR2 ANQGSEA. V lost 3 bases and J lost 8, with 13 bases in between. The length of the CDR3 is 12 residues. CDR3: CSVEVLGSGYTF. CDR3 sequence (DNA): TGCAGCGTTGAGGTCCTTGGCTCGGGCTACACCTTC.

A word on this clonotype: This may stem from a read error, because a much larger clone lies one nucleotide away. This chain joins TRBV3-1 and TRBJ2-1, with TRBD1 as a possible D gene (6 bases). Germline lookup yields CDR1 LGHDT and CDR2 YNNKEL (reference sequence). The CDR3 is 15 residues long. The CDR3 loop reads CATSRTDRFYNEQFF. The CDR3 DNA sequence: TGTGCCACCAGCAGGACGGACAGATTCTACAATGAGCAGTTCTTC.

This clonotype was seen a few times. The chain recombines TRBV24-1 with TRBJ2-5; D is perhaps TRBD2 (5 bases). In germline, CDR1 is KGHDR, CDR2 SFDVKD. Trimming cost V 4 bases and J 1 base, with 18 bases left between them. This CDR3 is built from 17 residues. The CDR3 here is CATSEVAGGAFQETQYF. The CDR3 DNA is TGTGCCACCAGTGAAGTGGCGGGCGGAGCTTTCCAAGAGACCCAGTACTTC.

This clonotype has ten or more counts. CDR3 loop: CASSPLGTVNYGYTF. The CDR3 nucleotides read TGTGCCAGCAGTCCCCTCGGGACAGTTAATTATGGCTACACCTTC. V and J are TRBV27 and TRBJ1-2; 7 nucleotides align to TRBD1. Germline V CDR1 and CDR2: MNHEY, SMNVEV (reference sequence). The CDR3 totals 15 residues. The trim removed 5 bases at V and 5 bases at J, leaving 11 bases unmatched.